This T cell receptor beta chain is from a study of OX40 agonist ivuxolimab in advanced cancers. Background on the study: Patients were infused with ivuxolimab every 2 weeks at 0.01 to 10 mg/kg. Hepatocellular carcinoma, melanoma, renal cell or head and neck cancer affected the dose-escalation patients.

The CDR3 sequence is 16 residues long. V lost 1 base to trimming and J lost 2 bases, with 14 bases between them. Per germline, CDR1 SGHNT and CDR2 YENEEA. Measured with immunoSEQ multiplex PCR; TCRdb has only the in-frame clones, and not every one. The top ten clones hold 2% to 3% of a sample with 90,000 or so clones, roughly 90% of them seen once. The TCR sequence derives from an adult with an advanced solid tumor such as melanoma, head and neck, liver or kidney cancer. The source was CD4+ or CD8+ T cells sorted from blood, collected in a trial of the OX40 agonist ivuxolimab. This chain connects TRBV11-3 to TRBJ2-5, with D perhaps TRBD1 or TRBD2 (5 bases each). CDR3 nucleotide sequence: TGTGCCAGCAGCTTAGGGACCGGGACGGGTCAAGAGACCCAGTACTTC. It codes for CASSLGTGTGQETQYF.